This record looks at one T cell receptor (beta chain) sequence and its context. One end of the junction does not line up with germline, which may come from a read error. This entry comes from a study of blood T cell repertoires in COVID-19. Overall study: From the United States, Italy and Spain came samples of acute and convalescent COVID-19.

Sequencing was performed with immunoSEQ multiplex PCR; in TCRdb, only in-frame clones are kept and a portion is missing. The table shows about 190,000 clones, with more than 75% occurring only once. This clonotype was obtained from a human donor in a cohort sampled during active COVID-19. The sequenced material came from peripheral blood.

Written as DNA, the CDR3 is TGTGCTAGCAGCGTAGATCGGAGCGGGCCAAACAATGAGCAGTTCTTC. Translation: CASSVDRSGPNNEQFF. The rearrangement links TRBV7-7 to TRBJ2-1, with D maybe TRBD2 (6 bases). CDR3 length equals 16 residues. The germline V gene has CDR1 SSHAT and CDR2 FNYEAQ (reference sequence). Using reference TRBV7-7 and TRBJ2-1 for the parts outside the CDR3, the full variable domain is GAGVSQSPRYKVTKRGQDVTLRCDPISSHATLYWYQQALGQGPEFLTYFNYEAQPDKSGLPSDRFSAERPEGSISTLTIQRTEQRDSAMYRCASSVDRSGPNNEQFFGPGTRLTVL.